This T cell receptor beta chain was recorded in a study of T-cell memory formation after mild COVID-19. Study observations and caveats: In pre-infection memory, a portion of responding clones appeared, which suggested that cross-reactive memory joined.

The V and J ends lost 5 bases and 5 bases, in that order; junction bases with no gene match: 6. The germline CDR1 and CDR2 sequences are MNHEY and SVGAGI. The CDR3 sequence is 14 residues long. Each CDR3 protein gets one entry after TCRdb re-called the 5' RACE reads with MiXCR. The data hold 58,000 or so distinct CDR3 sequences, with 28% observed a single time. This clonotype was detected a few times. No antigen is known for it. The chain links TRBV6-5 to TRBJ1-2; the match to TRBD1 covers 9 bases. Sequenced: PBMCs or a T cell subset sorted from them (not recorded which). This receptor was identified in a man younger than 30 who had mild COVID-19 (a few samples of this study predate the infection). Cell type and time point are not known. CDR3 DNA: TGTGCCAGCAGTACCGGGACAGGGATATATGGCTACACCTTC. Translated, it gives CASSTGTGIYGYTF.